This is a list of T cell receptor beta chains from one sample in a study of T cells after yellow fever vaccination. TCRdb re-called the 5' RACE reads with MiXCR, one entry per CDR3 protein. The table lists roughly 26,000 distinct CDR3 sequences, 4.5% to 6% of them singletons, with roughly 10% in the top ten. This sample comprised PBMCs, either bulk or a sorted T-cell subset (CD4+, CD8+, memory, or dextramer-sorted; not recorded which), obtained 15 days after the yellow fever booster vaccination. Every receptor here comes from a man between 25 and 39 years old who received the YFV17D yellow fever vaccine. Both conserved end residues are part of each CDR3. Each record gives: V gene, J gene, D gene, clone size, CDR3 protein, CDR3 DNA. A D gene is named only where the DNA matches it firmly. Clone size appears in some rows only: once, few, many, or a class for an expanded clone.

TRBV11-2	TRBJ2-3	NA	medium-sized	CASSLGAVADTQYF	TGTGCCAGCAGCTTAGGGGCAGTTGCAGATACGCAGTATTTT
TRBV5-1	TRBJ2-2	NA	NA	CASSLDPNTGELFF	TGCGCCAGCAGCTTGGATCCCAACACCGGGGAGCTGTTTTTT
TRBV2	TRBJ1-2	NA	many	CASSGQSYGYTF	TGTGCCAGCAGTGGACAGAGCTATGGCTACACCTTC
TRBV10-2	TRBJ1-2	TRBD1	many	CASSETRGYVYGYTF	TGCGCCAGCAGTGAGACCAGGGGGTATGTCTATGGCTACACCTTC
TRBV20-1	TRBJ2-5	TRBD1	medium-sized	CSARGGQGYETQYF	TGCAGTGCTAGAGGAGGACAGGGGTATGAGACCCAGTACTTC
TRBV11-2	TRBJ1-3	NA	many	CASSLWQGVRNTIYF	TGTGCCAGCAGCTTATGGCAGGGTGTAAGAAACACCATATATTTT
TRBV4-2	TRBJ2-3	TRBD2	many	CASSPYGGGPGDTQYF	TGTGCCAGCAGCCCTTATGGGGGAGGGCCTGGAGATACGCAGTATTTT
TRBV29-1	TRBJ2-7	NA	many	CSVSDGTYEQYF	TGCAGCGTGAGCGACGGGACCTACGAGCAGTACTTC
TRBV7-9	TRBJ2-1	NA	many	CASSLGDRTYNEQFF	TGTGCCAGCAGCTTAGGTGACAGAACCTACAATGAGCAGTTCTTC
TRBV20-1	TRBJ2-1	NA	many	CSVPTVQDYNEQFF	TGCAGTGTCCCCACTGTGCAGGACTACAATGAGCAGTTCTTC
TRBV7-2	TRBJ1-6	NA	medium-sized	CASSSTLNSPLHF	TGTGCCAGCAGCTCAACGCTTAATTCACCCCTCCACTTT
TRBV6-2/TRBV6-3	TRBJ2-3	TRBD2	many	CASSYALSGRTTDTQYF	TGTGCCAGCAGTTACGCCCTTAGCGGGAGGACCACAGATACGCAGTATTTT
TRBV10-3	TRBJ2-3	TRBD1	many	CATLFGTGLTDTQYF	TGTGCGACCCTTTTTGGGACAGGCCTCACAGATACGCAGTATTTT
TRBV7-2	TRBJ1-1	NA	many	CASSLGGSNTEAFF	TGTGCCAGCAGCTTAGGTGGCAGCAACACTGAAGCTTTCTTT
TRBV6-2/TRBV6-3	TRBJ2-7	NA	many	CASSYSPDRLGYEQYF	TGTGCCAGCAGTTACTCTCCCGACAGATTGGGCTACGAGCAGTACTTC
TRBV12-3/TRBV12-4	TRBJ1-5	NA	many	CASSLARSQQPQHF	TGTGCCAGCAGTTTAGCGAGGAGTCAACAGCCCCAGCATTTT
TRBV12-3/TRBV12-4	TRBJ2-1	NA	many	CASSLGLYNEQFF	TGTGCCAGCAGTTTAGGGCTCTACAATGAGCAGTTCTTC
TRBV6-2/TRBV6-3	TRBJ2-2	NA	many	CASSPTRAGELFF	TGTGCCAGCAGCCCAACGAGGGCCGGGGAGCTGTTTTTT
TRBV7-2	TRBJ2-2	TRBD1	many	CASSLQGGTNTGELFF	TGTGCCAGCAGTTTACAGGGGGGAACGAACACCGGGGAGCTGTTTTTT